The 26 T cell receptor beta chains listed next were all sequenced from one sample in a study of T cell responses to AZD1222 COVID-19 vaccine (dated by TCRdb to the early 2020s). Read against the paper, the sample's time point label means: baseline before first vaccination. The library was produced with the immunoSEQ multiplex PCR assay. TCRdb re-hosts the immuneACCESS table, in-frame sequences only. Its copies lack some clones; in the studies checked, an unresolved V gene accounts for under half of them, and the cause for the rest is not known. A total of about 180,000 clones appear in this sample, over 85% of them only once. The ten most abundant clones make up around 2.6% of the sample. This specimen was peripheral blood, taken on day 0 of AZD1222 vaccination. Every receptor here comes from an adult in good health.

The chain employs TRBV7-2 and TRBJ2-1, with D unclear. Deletions cut 5 bases from V and 0 bases from J, with 5 bases between. CDR1 is SGHTA, CDR2 FQGNSA, per germline. The CDR3 is 13 amino acids. The CDR3 sequence: CASSAHSYNEQFF. In DNA, the CDR3 is TGTGCCAGCAGCGCACACTCCTACAATGAGCAGTTCTTC.

V is TRBV6-5 and J is TRBJ2-7; D gene unclear. CDR3 length equals 13 residues. In germline, CDR1 is MNHEY, CDR2 SVGAGI. The germline V and J ends were trimmed by 6 bases and 0 bases, with 9 bases remaining between them. The CDR3 spells CASSTDGSYEQYF. The CDR3 nucleotides are TGTGCCAGCAGCACCGACGGCTCCTACGAGCAGTACTTC.

This chain uses TRBV30 with TRBJ1-5; D possibly corresponds to TRBD1 (5 bases). The germline V and J ends were trimmed by 3 bases and 6 bases, with 12 bases remaining between them. The CDR3 consists of 13 residues. From germline, CDR1 is GTSNPN and CDR2 SVGIG (reference sequence). CDR3 coding DNA: TGTGCCTGGAGCCAGGGTTTCGGTCAGCCCCAGCATTTT. The encoded protein is CAWSQGFGQPQHF. The entire variable domain, with the rest obtained from reference TRBV30 and TRBJ1-5, is as follows: SQTIHQWPATLVQPVGSPLSLECTVEGTSNPNLYWYRQAAGRGLQLLFYSVGIGQISSEVPQNLSASRPQDRQFILSSKKLLLSDSGFYLCAWSQGFGQPQHFGDGTRLSIL.

The chain has TRBV3-1 (or the pseudogene TRBV3-2) and TRBJ2-1, with 10 bases fitting TRBD2. The V gene end was trimmed by 5 bases and the J gene end by 10 bases; junction bases not matched to a gene: 11. The CDR3 sequence is 15 residues long. CDR1 and CDR2 from the germline V gene are LGHDT and YNNKEL (reference sequence). CDR3 in amino acids: CASSLAPKLAGEQFF. The CDR3 DNA is TGTGCCAGCAGCTTGGCCCCCAAACTAGCGGGGGAGCAGTTCTTC.

The V gene is TRBV29-1, the J gene TRBJ2-2; tentative D call: TRBD1 (5 bases). Trimming took 3 bases from V and 2 from J, leaving 7 bases between them. CDR1 and CDR2 (germline): SQVTM, ANQGSEA. This CDR3 is 13 amino acids long. Here the CDR3 DNA reads TGCAGCGTTGATACAGGCAACACCGGGGAGCTGTTTTTT. Translated, it gives CSVDTGNTGELFF.

The chain joins TRBV14 to TRBJ2-1; 11 bases fit TRBD2. Germline CDR1 is SGHDN and CDR2 is FVKESK. The CDR3 sequence is 16 residues long. The J segment lost 6 bases and the V segment lost 3 bases, leaving 7 bases of the junction unmatched. CDR3 region: CASSQLGLAGVNEQFF. CDR3 bases: TGTGCCAGCAGCCAGCTAGGACTAGCGGGCGTCAATGAGCAGTTCTTC.

The chain combines TRBV10-3 with TRBJ1-2; 8 nucleotides align to TRBD1. J gave up 3 bases and V 10 bases, and 7 bases lay outside the gene matches. The CDR3 runs to 13 residues. The germline V gene has CDR1 ENHRY and CDR2 SYGVKD. CDR3 nucleotide sequence: TGTGCCACAGCGGACAGGGCGGACTATGGCTACACCTTC. This gives the protein CATADRADYGYTF.

The V and J genes are TRBV6-1 and TRBJ1-1; no firm D call. V dropped 7 bases and J dropped 1 base, with 13 bases sitting between them. CDR1 and CDR2 (germline): MNHNS, SASEGT. The CDR3 sequence is 14 residues long. CDR3 coding DNA: TGTGCCAGCACCCCAGGACGGCAGAACACTGAAGCTTTCTTT. Translated, it gives CASTPGRQNTEAFF.

V and J are TRBV18 and TRBJ2-3; unclear D gene. V was pared by 0 bases and J by 0 bases, with 10 bases between. Germline assignment: CDR1 KGHSH and CDR2 LQKENI. This CDR3 has 16 residues. The CDR3 protein is CASSPPGILSTDTQYF. The CDR3 coding sequence is TGTGCCAGCTCACCACCCGGAATCCTAAGCACAGATACGCAGTATTTT.

This chain connects TRBV6-5 to TRBJ1-1, with unresolved D. Trimming cost V 0 bases and J 0 bases, with 11 bases left between them. The CDR3 has 16 amino acids. Germline loops: CDR1 MNHEY, CDR2 SVGAGI. The CDR3 bases are TGTGCCAGCAGTTACTCAGGGAGTGTGTTGAACACTGAAGCTTTCTTT. It encodes CASSYSGSVLNTEAFF.

The chain has TRBV7-2 and TRBJ2-4; 8 bases line up with TRBD2. V was pared by 5 bases and J by 4 bases, with 7 bases of the junction left unmatched. CDR1 and CDR2 (germline): SGHTA, FQGNSA. This CDR3 region has 15 residues. CDR3 in amino acids: CASSPPGLGKNIQYF. The CDR3 coding sequence is TGTGCCAGCAGCCCACCGGGACTAGGGAAAAACATTCAGTACTTC.

The gene calls are TRBV6-1 and TRBJ1-2; D is unresolved. The CDR3 sequence is 14 residues long. V was trimmed by 3 bases and J by 5 bases, leaving 13 bases between them. The V gene's germline CDR1 is MNHNS and CDR2 SASEGT. The CDR3 sequence: CASSESLYEYGYTF. The CDR3 coding sequence is TGTGCCAGCAGTGAGTCTCTTTACGAGTATGGCTACACCTTC.

This chain joins TRBV15 and TRBJ2-7, with a weak D call TRBD1 (6 bases). Looked up from germline, CDR1 is LNHNV and CDR2 is YYDKDF (reference sequence). CDR3 size: 16 residues. The V and J ends lost 4 bases and 6 bases respectively, with 22 bases between them. CDR3 sequence reads: CATSKSSDRRLGEQYF. The CDR3 DNA reads as TGTGCCACCAGCAAATCTTCGGACAGAAGGCTCGGCGAGCAGTACTTC.

The V and J genes are TRBV19 and TRBJ2-1, with D unclear. There are 13 residues in the CDR3. Trimming cost V 3 bases and J 11 bases, with 14 bases left between them. The germline V gene encodes CDR1 LNHDA and CDR2 SQIVND (reference sequence). This CDR3 reads CASSIPPLGKQFF. CDR3 nucleotides: TGTGCCAGTAGTATCCCCCCCCTCGGAAAGCAGTTCTTC.

The gene calls are TRBV24-1 and TRBJ2-7, with unresolved D. Germline CDR1 is KGHDR and CDR2 is SFDVKD. Trimming cost V 2 bases and J 3 bases, with 16 bases left between them. The CDR3 extends over 16 amino acids. CDR3 residues: CATSDSRAGLNYEQYF. DNA for the CDR3: TGTGCCACCAGTGATTCAAGAGCCGGATTAAACTACGAGCAGTACTTC.

V is TRBV24-1 and J is TRBJ1-5; 7 positions agree with TRBD1. The CDR3 extends over 16 amino acids. Trimming removed 3 bases from V and 3 bases from J; junction bases left unmatched: 7. Germline V gives CDR1 KGHDR, CDR2 SFDVKD. In nucleotides, the CDR3 is TGTGCCACCAGTGATCACCGACAGGGTGACAATCAGCCCCAGCATTTT. It yields the protein CATSDHRQGDNQPQHF.

The chain has TRBV5-6 and TRBJ1-6; maybe TRBD1 (5 bases). V was clipped by 3 bases and J by 1 base, with 11 bases between them. Per germline, CDR1 SGHDT and CDR2 YYEEEE. The CDR3 is 16 amino acids. CDR3 nucleotides: TGTGCCAGCAGCTCCGGGGGGGGATCCTATAATTCACCCCTCCACTTT. It is translated as CASSSGGGSYNSPLHF.

The chain combines TRBV9 with TRBJ1-1, with TRBD1 matching 9 bases. Trimming removed 2 bases from V and 1 base from J; junction bases left unmatched: 3. Looked up from germline, CDR1 is SGDLS and CDR2 is YYNGEE. This CDR3 is built from 15 residues. Written as DNA, the CDR3 is TGTGCCAGCAGCGTGGACAGGGGCCCGAACACTGAAGCTTTCTTT. Its translation is CASSVDRGPNTEAFF. The full variable domain, with the rest looked up from reference TRBV9 and TRBJ1-1, is DSGVTQTPKHLITATGQRVTLRCSPRSGDLSVYWYQQSLDQGLQFLIQYYNGEERAKGNILERFSAQQFPDLHSELNLSSLELGDSALYFCASSVDRGPNTEAFFGQGTRLTVV.

The CDR3: CATRQGGEAFF. The DNA for the CDR3 is TGTGCCACCCGCCAGGGAGGGGAAGCTTTCTTT. The rearrangement uses TRBV6-5 and TRBJ1-1; TRBD1 might be the D (5 bases). There are 11 residues in the CDR3. Trimming stripped 10 bases from V and 8 bases from J, with 14 bases between. CDR1 is MNHEY and CDR2 is SVGAGI in the germline V gene.

The rearrangement links TRBV18 to TRBJ1-3; a possible D gene is TRBD1 (5 bases). In germline, CDR1 is KGHSH, CDR2 LQKENI. The length of the CDR3 is 16 residues. Between the trimmed V and J ends, which lost 6 bases and 1 base, there was a span of 16 bases. The CDR3 DNA follows: TGTGCCAGCTCCATAACAGGACCGACTTCTGGAAACACCATATATTTT. Encoded protein: CASSITGPTSGNTIYF. The full variable domain, in which reference TRBV18 and TRBJ1-3 provide the parts outside the CDR3, is NAGVMQNPRHLVRRRGQEARLRCSPMKGHSHVYWYRQLPEEGLKFMVYLQKENIIDESGMPKERFSAEFPKEGPSILRIQQVVRGDSAAYFCASSITGPTSGNTIYFGEGSWLTVV.

Concerning this clone: Other nucleotide sequences in the sample specify the same CDR3. V is TRBV11-2 and J is TRBJ1-4; D is unclear. Germline lookup yields CDR1 SGHAT and CDR2 FQNNGV. The CDR3 loop spans 13 amino acids. V lost 1 base and J 5 bases, leaving 5 bases between the germline ends. The CDR3 sequence: CASSLVVNEKLFF. In DNA, the CDR3 is TGTGCCAGCAGCTTAGTTGTGAATGAAAAACTGTTTTTT.

This rearrangement joins TRBV5-1 to TRBJ1-6; 11 positions match TRBD1. The CDR3 spans 15 residues. V lost 4 bases and J lost 7; bases outside the gene matches: 4. Per germline, CDR1 SGHRS and CDR2 YFSETQ. CDR3 nucleotide sequence: TGCGCCAGCAGCCTGGGACAGGGGGGGAATTCACCCCTCCACTTT. Protein sequence: CASSLGQGGNSPLHF.

V is TRBV19 and J is TRBJ1-6; a weak D match, TRBD1 (5 bases). From germline, CDR1 is LNHDA and CDR2 SQIVND (reference sequence). The CDR3 has 13 residues. Deletions cut 10 bases from V and 8 bases from J, with 15 bases between. CDR3 loop: CATRGDVDSPLHF. CDR3 bases: TGTGCCACCCGGGGGGATGTGGATTCACCCCTCCACTTT.

The rearrangement joins TRBV5-6 to TRBJ1-1; 9 nucleotides line up with TRBD1. The CDR3 runs to 15 residues. Losses at the gene ends were 3 bases for V and 6 bases for J; bases not matched to a gene: 9. CDR1 SGHDT and CDR2 YYEEEE come from the germline V gene. The chain's CDR3 is CASSSTGTGIPEAFF. The DNA of the CDR3 is TGTGCCAGCAGCTCTACCGGGACAGGGATTCCTGAAGCTTTCTTT.

The chain has TRBV7-9 and TRBJ1-2; D is unclear. The V and J ends lost 8 bases and 0 bases respectively, with 10 bases between them. The CDR3 consists of 13 residues. In germline, CDR1 is SEHNR, CDR2 FQNEAQ (reference sequence). CDR3 nucleotides: TGTGCCAGCGTAATACAGACTAACTATGGCTACACCTTC. It is translated as CASVIQTNYGYTF.

This sequence joins TRBV27 and TRBJ2-2, with D uncertain. CDR1 is MNHEY, CDR2 SMNVEV, per germline (reference sequence). This CDR3 contains 13 residues. The V gene lost 5 bases and the J gene lost 6 bases, with 10 bases spanning the gap. The CDR3 DNA reads as TGTGCCAGCAGTCCCCGTTGGCCCGGGGAGCTGTTTTTT. Its protein is CASSPRWPGELFF.